One and the same sample provided the 20 T cell receptor beta chains below, sequenced in a study of identical twins. MiXCR was run by TCRdb on the 5' RACE reads, yielding one entry per CDR3 protein. Of some 1,600,000 distinct CDR3 sequences in the sample, about 32% were seen once. Sequencing was carried out using cord blood. Receptors were obtained from a newborn girl in good health.

The chain has TRBV20-1 and TRBJ2-4, with TRBD2 matching 8 bases. The J call could be wrong; TRBJ2-7 is a better fit for the DNA end. There are 16 residues in the CDR3. Germline CDR1 and CDR2: DFQATT and SNEGSKA (reference sequence). CDR3 region: CSATDQTSVNLYEQYF. CDR3 in DNA: TGCAGTGCTACCGACCAGACTAGCGTGAACCTGTACGAGCAGTACTTC.

The genes are TRBV20-1 and TRBJ2-1; a possible D gene is TRBD2 (5 bases). CDR1 is DFQATT and CDR2 is SNEGSKA in the germline V gene (reference sequence). The CDR3 totals 12 residues. Between the trimmed V and J ends, which lost 7 bases and 8 bases, there was a span of 15 bases. CDR3 DNA: TGCAGTGAAGCTCCTAGCATCGATGAGCAGTTCTTC. Translated, it gives CSEAPSIDEQFF.

This chain links TRBV20-1 with TRBJ2-4; D perhaps matches TRBD2 (6 bases). CDR1 is DFQATT and CDR2 is SNEGSKA in the germline V gene (reference sequence). This CDR3 is 15 amino acids long. Trimming shortened V by 5 bases and J by 0 bases, and 14 bases separated the two germline ends. CDR3: CSAQRAPTAKNIQYF. As DNA, the CDR3 is TGCAGTGCTCAGCGGGCACCGACAGCCAAAAACATTCAGTACTTC.

This clonotype was detected a few times. V and J are TRBV9 and TRBJ2-1; the match to TRBD2 covers 9 bases. CDR3 length: 16 amino acids. V was clipped by 0 bases and J by 6 bases; unmatched bases: 7. Germline V CDR1 and CDR2: SGDLS, YYNGEE. The CDR3 coding sequence is TGTGCCAGCAGCGTAGTAAGTAGCGGGGGAATCAATGAGCAGTTCTTC. Protein sequence: CASSVVSSGGINEQFF.

This clonotype was detected only a few times. The rearrangement links TRBV20-1 to TRBJ1-1; TRBD1 aligns across 7 bases. This CDR3 has 14 amino acids. CDR1 and CDR2 (germline): DFQATT, SNEGSKA (reference sequence). V lost 5 bases, J lost 4 bases, and 10 bases stayed unmatched. CDR3 in DNA: TGCAGTGCTGACAGGGAAAATTTGACCACTGAAGCTTTCTTT. Its translation: CSADRENLTTEAFF.

The chain recombines TRBV7-2 with TRBJ2-7; 7 bases fit TRBD2. The V segment lost 6 bases and the J segment 4 bases; nucleotides outside the gene matches: 12. CDR3 length: 15 residues. Germline CDR1 and CDR2: SGHTA and FQGNSA. The CDR3 region has the DNA TGTGCCAGCAGTTCCATAGCGGGCCACGTGTACGAGCAGTACTTC. Protein sequence: CASSSIAGHVYEQYF. The whole variable domain, remainder taken from reference TRBV7-2 and TRBJ2-7, is GAGVSQSPSNKVTEKGKDVELRCDPISGHTALYWYRQSLGQGLEFLIYFQGNSAPDKSGLPSDRFSAERTGGSVSTLTIQRTQQEDSAVYLCASSSIAGHVYEQYFGPGTRLTVT.

This clonotype was detected only a few times. The gene calls are TRBV20-1 and TRBJ2-5; TRBD2 might be the D (5 bases). Germline assignment: CDR1 DFQATT and CDR2 SNEGSKA (reference sequence). V was cut by 3 bases and J by 11 bases, with 16 bases left in between. The CDR3 runs to 12 residues. The CDR3 here is CSARTSYGGQYF. The CDR3, as DNA: TGCAGTGCTAGGACGAGTTACGGCGGGCAGTACTTC.

Points on this clonotype: A read error may account for a junction end that differs from germline. V and J are TRBV10-3 and TRBJ1-5, with D uncertain. Germline loops: CDR1 ENHRY, CDR2 SYGVKD. The length of the CDR3 is 15 residues. The CDR3 spells CAISESLGSNQPPHF. CDR3 coding DNA: TGTGCCATCAGTGAGTCGCTGGGTAGTAATCAGCCCCCGCATTTT.

The V call is TRBV5-1, the J call TRBJ2-1; D possibly matches TRBD1 or TRBD2 (5 bases each). Trimming took off 1 base at V and 6 bases at J, with 17 bases between the two ends. CDR3 length: 16 residues. The germline gives CDR1 SGHRS, CDR2 YFSETQ. The CDR3 spells CASSLSGAPLSNEQFF. CDR3 coding DNA: TGCGCCAGCAGCTTGTCCGGGGCCCCACTAAGCAATGAGCAGTTCTTC. Full variable domain (outside the CDR3, taken from reference TRBV5-1 and TRBJ2-1): KAGVTQTPRYLIKTRGQQVTLSCSPISGHRSVSWYQQTPGQGLQFLFEYFSETQRNKGNFPGRFSGRQFSNSRSEMNVSTLELGDSALYLCASSLSGAPLSNEQFFGPGTRLTVL.

The CDR3 reads CASGEGAVREKLFF. The CDR3 DNA sequence: TGTGCCAGCGGCGAGGGGGCGGTTCGTGAAAAACTGTTTTTT. J is TRBJ1-4 and V is TRBV6-1; 7 nucleotides agree with TRBD1. V lost 8 bases and J lost 7; bases outside the gene matches: 10. Germline V gene sequence: CDR1 MNHNS, CDR2 SASEGT. This CDR3 has 14 residues.

This rearrangement joins TRBV3-1 to TRBJ1-4; D is uncertain. CDR3 length equals 15 residues. V lost 3 bases and J lost 7, with 15 bases in between. Germline lookup yields CDR1 LGHDT and CDR2 YNNKEL (reference sequence). Here the CDR3 DNA reads TGTGCCAGCAGCCACAAAGAGGTGGCGGGTGAAAAACTGTTTTTT. Translating gives CASSHKEVAGEKLFF.

This chain links TRBV4-1 with TRBJ2-1; TRBD2 matches at 10 bases. Germline CDR1 is MGHRA and CDR2 is YSYEKL. J was trimmed by 10 bases and V by 2 bases; bases with no gene match: 11. The CDR3 spans 16 residues. The CDR3 nucleotides read TGCGCCAGCAGCCAATTAGTAGCGGGGGGCCCCTTCGAGCAGTTCTTC. It is translated as CASSQLVAGGPFEQFF.

The rearrangement joins TRBV28 to TRBJ2-1, with D possibly matching TRBD2 (5 bases). Looked up from germline, CDR1 is MDHEN and CDR2 is SYDVKM. This CDR3 spans 18 amino acids. V lost 5 bases to trimming and J lost 0 bases, with 20 bases between them. Written as DNA, the CDR3 is TGTGCCAGCAGTGGCCCCAGGCCTAGCCTAAGCTCCTACAATGAGCAGTTCTTC. This translates into CASSGPRPSLSSYNEQFF.

The CDR3 loop is CASISRLNEKLFF. In DNA, the CDR3 is TGTGCCAGCATCAGCAGGCTGAATGAAAAACTGTTTTTT. The chain combines TRBV6-6 with TRBJ1-4; D gene unclear. The CDR3 extends over 13 amino acids. Germline loops: CDR1 MNHNY, CDR2 SVGAGI (reference sequence). Trimming stripped 7 bases from V and 5 bases from J, with 11 bases between.

This clonotype was observed at least ten times. The chain is built from TRBV3-1 and TRBJ1-6, with 8 nucleotides matching TRBD1. V dropped 4 bases and J dropped 3; count of bases not matched to a gene: 2. Germline loops: CDR1 LGHDT, CDR2 YNNKEL (reference sequence). The CDR3 spans 15 residues. The CDR3 loop is CASSPDRGYNSPLHF. In DNA form, the CDR3 reads TGTGCCAGCAGCCCCGACAGGGGCTATAATTCACCCCTCCACTTT.

This clonotype was picked up a small number of times. The chain uses TRBV7-9 and TRBJ2-5, with 9 bases matching TRBD2. CDR3 length: 16 residues. Per the germline V gene, CDR1 is SEHNR and CDR2 is FQNEAQ (reference sequence). The V and J ends lost 1 base and 2 bases, in that order; junction bases with no gene match: 5. The chain's CDR3 is CASSLGSGSYQETQYF. The CDR3 DNA is TGTGCCAGCAGCTTAGGTAGCGGGAGCTATCAAGAGACCCAGTACTTC. Supplemented by reference TRBV7-9 and TRBJ2-5, the full variable domain reads DTGVSQNPRHKITKRGQNVTFRCDPISEHNRLYWYRQTLGQGPEFLTYFQNEAQLEKSRLLSDRFSAERPKGSFSTLEIQRTEQGDSAMYLCASSLGSGSYQETQYFGPGTRLLVL.

This clonotype was seen just once. A much bigger clone sits one base away, suggesting this may be a read error. The chain employs TRBV3-1 and TRBJ2-3; 9 bases are a match to TRBD2. Germline V lookup: CDR1 LGHDT, CDR2 YNNKEL (reference sequence). The CDR3 runs 13 residues. The CDR3 here is CACSQAGGDTQYF. The CDR3 region has the DNA TGTGCCTGCAGCCAAGCGGGAGGAGATACGCAGTATTTT.

The V and J genes are TRBV24-1 and TRBJ2-1; D gene uncertain. Deletions cut 9 bases from V and 0 bases from J, with 8 bases between. The germline V gene has CDR1 KGHDR and CDR2 SFDVKD. The CDR3 has 13 amino acids. The CDR3, as DNA: TGTGCCACCCAAAGCCGCTCCTACAATGAGCAGTTCTTC. Translated: CATQSRSYNEQFF.

The chain carries TRBV27 and TRBJ2-3, with D tentatively TRBD2 (6 bases). The CDR3 sequence is 14 residues long. Germline CDR1 and CDR2: MNHEY and SMNVEV (reference sequence). V was clipped by 6 bases and J by 5 bases, with 15 bases between them. The CDR3 loop reads CASSYGPRGDTQYF. In DNA, the CDR3 is TGTGCCAGCAGCTACGGGCCGCGGGGAGATACGCAGTATTTT.

This clonotype came up a few times. This chain joins TRBV6-5 and TRBJ1-2; the D gene is possibly TRBD1 (5 bases). The CDR3 totals 14 residues. Deletions cut 6 bases from V and 4 bases from J, with 15 bases between. From germline, CDR1 is MNHEY and CDR2 SVGAGI. The CDR3: CASSPGSGGYGYTF. CDR3 in DNA: TGTGCCAGCAGCCCCGGTTCTGGGGGCTATGGCTACACCTTC.